This T cell receptor (beta chain) appears in the sequencing data of a study of TIL therapy for anti-PD-1-resistant metastatic lung cancer. Study-level information: Progressing patients received lymphodepletion, expanded TIL infusion and IL-2. Most patients had lung adenocarcinoma; several tumors were EGFR-mutant, two ALK-rearranged; half smoked currently or formerly. Tumors carried a median 1.5 non-synonymous mutations per megabase.

Time point noted: pre-treatment sample, taken before nivolumab and TIL therapy. The CDR3 is 15 residues long. V was pared by 1 base and J by 4 bases, with 4 bases of the junction left unmatched. Per the germline V gene, CDR1 is SGHTA and CDR2 is FQGTGA. The libraries were made with immunoSEQ v3. Each library reached 1.9 million or so read pairs, or roughly 5-6.5 million at deep level. The table came from immunoSEQ multiplex PCR; TCRdb's copy has only in-frame clones and leaves some out. Found here are 55,000 to 60,000 clones, around 67% of them singletons; the top ten hold less than 2%. V usage is TRBV7-3 and J usage is TRBJ2-7, with 10 positions matching TRBD2. The source material was blood, sampled at baseline. The sequence was obtained from a person aged 25-85 years with non-small cell lung cancer. The CDR3 loop is CASSLRLAGVYEQYF. The DNA for the CDR3 is TGTGCCAGCAGCTTAAGGCTAGCGGGAGTATACGAGCAGTACTTC. The full variable domain, with the rest looked up from reference TRBV7-3 and TRBJ2-7, is GAGVSQTPSNKVTEKGKYVELRCDPISGHTALYWYRQSLGQGPEFLIYFQGTGAADDSGLPNDRFFAVRPEGSVSTLKIQRTERGDSAVYLCASSLRLAGVYEQYFGPGTRLTVT.